Listed below are T cell receptor beta chains from one sample, sequenced in a study of blood T cell repertoires in COVID-19. Using immunoSEQ multiplex PCR, the repertoire was profiled, and TCRdb retains in-frame clones only, with some absent. The repertoire holds roughly 200,000 clones, with around 82% as singletons. Sequencing used PBMCs or T cells enriched from blood (not recorded which). The origin of the receptors is a woman between 55 and 75 years old with acute COVID-19. The CDR3 runs from the conserved cysteine through the conserved F or W. The order of the fields is J gene, D gene, clone size, V gene, CDR3 DNA, CDR3 protein. A D gene is named only where the DNA matches it firmly. For some rows the clone size is stated as once, few or many, or as a class when expanded; others skip it.

j_call: TRBJ2-3
d_call: NA
clone_size: NA
v_call: TRBV11-3
cdr3_nt: TGTGCCAGCAGCTCTTCACCGGGATCGGGCGGCACAGATACGCAGTATTTT
cdr3_aa: CASSSSPGSGGTDTQYF

j_call: TRBJ2-6
d_call: TRBD1
clone_size: NA
v_call: TRBV10-3
cdr3_nt: TGTGCCATCAGTGAGTCTTGGGGGACAGGGGGCCGGCCTGGGGCCAACGTCCTGACTTTC
cdr3_aa: CAISESWGTGGRPGANVLTF

j_call: TRBJ1-1
d_call: NA
clone_size: NA
v_call: TRBV11-2
cdr3_nt: TGTGCCAGCAAACGAACGGGGGGCGAGAACACTGAAGCTTTCTTT
cdr3_aa: CASKRTGGENTEAFF

j_call: TRBJ2-3
d_call: NA
clone_size: NA
v_call: TRBV6-2/TRBV6-3
cdr3_nt: TGTGCCAGCAGTCCGGGACATCCGCCGCCCACAGATACGCAGTATTTT
cdr3_aa: CASSPGHPPPTDTQYF

j_call: TRBJ1-1
d_call: TRBD1
clone_size: NA
v_call: TRBV6-5
cdr3_nt: TGTGCCACCACCAGGGACAGCGCTATTAACACTGAAGCTTTCTTT
cdr3_aa: CATTRDSAINTEAFF

j_call: TRBJ1-1
d_call: NA
clone_size: few
v_call: TRBV24-1
cdr3_nt: TGTGCCACCAGTGATTCCTCAGGAGGCACTGAAGCTTTCTTT
cdr3_aa: CATSDSSGGTEAFF

j_call: TRBJ2-3
d_call: NA
clone_size: NA
v_call: TRBV6-1
cdr3_nt: TGTGCCAGCAGTGCATACTTCCGGGGCACAGATACGCAGTATTTT
cdr3_aa: CASSAYFRGTDTQYF

j_call: TRBJ1-2
d_call: TRBD1
clone_size: NA
v_call: TRBV6-4
cdr3_nt: TGTGCCGCCAGGAAAGACTCAGGGGGCGCAGGCTATGGCTACACCTTC
cdr3_aa: CAARKDSGGAGYGYTF

j_call: TRBJ2-5
d_call: TRBD1
clone_size: NA
v_call: TRBV2
cdr3_nt: TGTGCCAGCAGCGTACAGGGGGCGCCCCAGGAGACCCAGTACTTC
cdr3_aa: CASSVQGAPQETQYF

j_call: TRBJ1-6
d_call: NA
clone_size: NA
v_call: TRBV19
cdr3_nt: TGTGCCAGTAGGACCCAGGAGTGGGGGGGCAATTCACCCCTCCACTTT
cdr3_aa: CASRTQEWGGNSPLHF

j_call: TRBJ2-7
d_call: TRBD1
clone_size: once
v_call: TRBV4-3
cdr3_nt: TGCGCCAGCAGCCAAGAGGAAGGGACAGGGACTTACGAGCAGTACTTC
cdr3_aa: CASSQEEGTGTYEQYF

j_call: TRBJ1-1
d_call: TRBD1
clone_size: NA
v_call: TRBV7-8
cdr3_nt: TGTGCCAGCAGCTTAGGGGGACAGGGGATGAACACTGAAGCTTTCTTT
cdr3_aa: CASSLGGQGMNTEAFF

j_call: TRBJ1-2
d_call: TRBD1
clone_size: NA
v_call: TRBV15
cdr3_nt: TGTGCCACCAGCAGAAACCGGGACAGGGGAGACTATGGCTACACCTTC
cdr3_aa: CATSRNRDRGDYGYTF

j_call: TRBJ2-7
d_call: NA
clone_size: NA
v_call: TRBV5-1
cdr3_nt: TGCGCCAGCAGCCTGGCAGGCTTAACCGGCGAGCAGTACTTC
cdr3_aa: CASSLAGLTGEQYF

j_call: TRBJ2-7
d_call: NA
clone_size: NA
v_call: TRBV19
cdr3_nt: TGTGCCAGTAGTTCAGCGGGTGCCTACGAGCAGTACTTC
cdr3_aa: CASSSAGAYEQYF

j_call: TRBJ1-2
d_call: TRBD1
clone_size: NA
v_call: TRBV19
cdr3_nt: TGTCAGGGGGCGGAAGAGGGCTACACCTTC
cdr3_aa: CQGAEEGYTF

j_call: TRBJ1-6
d_call: NA
clone_size: NA
v_call: TRBV6-5
cdr3_nt: TGTGCCAGCAGTTCGGGGGGTTACAGGGATTCACCCCTCCACTTT
cdr3_aa: CASSSGGYRDSPLHF

j_call: TRBJ1-2
d_call: TRBD1
clone_size: NA
v_call: TRBV5-6
cdr3_nt: TGTGCCAGCAGCTCGGGACAGGGAGGTAACTATGGCTACACCTTC
cdr3_aa: CASSSGQGGNYGYTF

j_call: TRBJ2-7
d_call: NA
clone_size: NA
v_call: TRBV9
cdr3_nt: TGTGCCAGCAGCGTAACGGCCGGGAACTACGAGCAGTACTTC
cdr3_aa: CASSVTAGNYEQYF

j_call: TRBJ1-1
d_call: NA
clone_size: NA
v_call: TRBV12-3/TRBV12-4
cdr3_nt: TGTGCCAGCAGCCTAATGATGAACACTGAAGCTTTCTTT
cdr3_aa: CASSLMMNTEAFF

j_call: TRBJ2-7
d_call: NA
clone_size: NA
v_call: TRBV7-9
cdr3_nt: TGTGCCAGCACCCTAATCGAAATGGACGAGCAGTACTTC
cdr3_aa: CASTLIEMDEQYF

j_call: TRBJ2-1
d_call: TRBD2
clone_size: NA
v_call: TRBV11-2
cdr3_nt: TGTGCCAGCAGCTTAGCTTTAGCGGGGGGTCAGAATGAGCAGTTCTTC
cdr3_aa: CASSLALAGGQNEQFF

j_call: TRBJ2-1
d_call: NA
clone_size: NA
v_call: TRBV30
cdr3_nt: TGTGCCTGGAGTAGCGTAGATGAGCAGTTCTTC
cdr3_aa: CAWSSVDEQFF

j_call: TRBJ1-1
d_call: NA
clone_size: NA
v_call: TRBV30
cdr3_nt: TGTGCCTGGAACTCACCAAGCAAGAACACTGAAGCTTTCTTT
cdr3_aa: CAWNSPSKNTEAFF

j_call: TRBJ2-3
d_call: NA
clone_size: NA
v_call: TRBV19
cdr3_nt: TGTGCCAGTGCCGCCGGGGCCAGGGGAATAGGCACAGATACGCAGTATTTT
cdr3_aa: CASAAGARGIGTDTQYF

j_call: TRBJ2-3
d_call: TRBD2
clone_size: NA
v_call: TRBV30
cdr3_nt: TGTGCCTGGACCCTAGCGGGAGGAACAGATACGCAGTATTTT
cdr3_aa: CAWTLAGGTDTQYF

j_call: TRBJ2-1
d_call: NA
clone_size: once
v_call: TRBV27
cdr3_nt: TGTGCCAGCAGTCCCCAGGGGAGCTCCTACAATGAGCAGTTCTTC
cdr3_aa: CASSPQGSSYNEQFF

j_call: TRBJ1-1
d_call: TRBD1
clone_size: NA
v_call: TRBV6-5
cdr3_nt: TGTGCCAGCAGTCCTGGACAGGGATACTACACTGAAGCTTTCTTT
cdr3_aa: CASSPGQGYYTEAFF

j_call: TRBJ1-4
d_call: NA
clone_size: NA
v_call: TRBV9
cdr3_nt: TGTGCCAGCAGCCCCACGACGGGGGGGAACGAAAAACTGTTTTTT
cdr3_aa: CASSPTTGGNEKLFF

j_call: TRBJ1-2
d_call: NA
clone_size: NA
v_call: TRBV12-3/TRBV12-4
cdr3_nt: TGTGCCAGCAGTTTGCAGCAGGGGCAAGGCTACACCTTC
cdr3_aa: CASSLQQGQGYTF

j_call: TRBJ2-1
d_call: TRBD2
clone_size: NA
v_call: TRBV27
cdr3_nt: TGTGCCAGCAGACCCACGGGACTAGTTTCCTACAATGAGCAGTTCTTC
cdr3_aa: CASRPTGLVSYNEQFF

j_call: TRBJ2-1
d_call: TRBD2
clone_size: NA
v_call: TRBV4-1
cdr3_nt: TGCGCCAGCAGCCAAGGGGGAAGCGGGAGTTGGAATGAGCAGTTCTTC
cdr3_aa: CASSQGGSGSWNEQFF

j_call: TRBJ2-3
d_call: TRBD2
clone_size: NA
v_call: TRBV9
cdr3_nt: TGTGCCAGCAGCGTAGTTAGCGGGTTTAGAGCAGATACGCAGTATTTT
cdr3_aa: CASSVVSGFRADTQYF

j_call: TRBJ1-5
d_call: NA
clone_size: NA
v_call: TRBV7-2
cdr3_nt: TGTGCCAGCAGCCTTCGGGGCCCAGGGGTCTATAGCAATCAGCCCCAGCATTTT
cdr3_aa: CASSLRGPGVYSNQPQHF

j_call: TRBJ2-2
d_call: TRBD2
clone_size: NA
v_call: TRBV5-4
cdr3_nt: TGTGCCAGCCGCCGGGCAAGCGGGGGAGCCGGGGAGCTGTTTTTT
cdr3_aa: CASRRASGGAGELFF

j_call: TRBJ1-2
d_call: NA
clone_size: NA
v_call: TRBV10-3
cdr3_nt: TGTGCCATCAGCCCCCTTACCCCCAGGGGCGACTATGGCTACACCTTC
cdr3_aa: CAISPLTPRGDYGYTF

j_call: TRBJ1-1
d_call: TRBD1
clone_size: few
v_call: TRBV5-5
cdr3_nt: TGTGCCAGCAGCGACCGGGACAGGCAGAACACTGAAGCTTTCTTT
cdr3_aa: CASSDRDRQNTEAFF

j_call: TRBJ2-1
d_call: NA
clone_size: NA
v_call: TRBV5-1
cdr3_nt: TGCGCCAGCAGCTTGAATCTAGCGTACAATGAGCAGTTCTTC
cdr3_aa: CASSLNLAYNEQFF

j_call: TRBJ1-6
d_call: TRBD1
clone_size: NA
v_call: TRBV27
cdr3_nt: TGTGCCAGCAGCTCGACAGGGAACAATTCACCCCTCCACTTT
cdr3_aa: CASSSTGNNSPLHF

j_call: TRBJ1-5
d_call: NA
clone_size: NA
v_call: TRBV28
cdr3_nt: TGTGCCAGCAGCGACTTCAAACAGCCCCAGCATTTT
cdr3_aa: CASSDFKQPQHF

j_call: TRBJ2-1
d_call: NA
clone_size: NA
v_call: TRBV7-8
cdr3_nt: TGTGCCAGCAGCCTCGGGACTCATATCTTC
cdr3_aa: CASSLGTHIF

j_call: TRBJ2-6
d_call: NA
clone_size: NA
v_call: TRBV27
cdr3_nt: TGTGCCAGCACGTTCTCCGGGGGGGCCAACGTCCTGACTTTC
cdr3_aa: CASTFSGGANVLTF

j_call: TRBJ2-1
d_call: TRBD2
clone_size: NA
v_call: TRBV15
cdr3_nt: TGTGCCACCAGCAGAGGACTAGCGGGCCTCAATGAGCAGTTCTTC
cdr3_aa: CATSRGLAGLNEQFF

j_call: TRBJ1-2
d_call: TRBD1
clone_size: few
v_call: TRBV6-2/TRBV6-3
cdr3_nt: TGTGCCAGCAGTTTATCGGGGACAGTCTATGGCTACACCTTC
cdr3_aa: CASSLSGTVYGYTF

j_call: TRBJ1-6
d_call: NA
clone_size: NA
v_call: TRBV5-1
cdr3_nt: TGCGCCAGCAGCCCGCCGGGGATATATAATTCACCCCTCCACTTT
cdr3_aa: CASSPPGIYNSPLHF

j_call: TRBJ2-7
d_call: TRBD2
clone_size: NA
v_call: TRBV6-5
cdr3_nt: TGTGCCAGCAGTTCTCCCGGGACTACCTACGAGCAGTACTTC
cdr3_aa: CASSSPGTTYEQYF